This T cell receptor (beta chain) was identified in a study of shared clonotypes between healthy human individuals (TCRdb year 2020). About the full investigation: The cohort comprised a couple of women and a few men aged 18 to 49 years. For each donor, CD4 naive and CD4 memory were each run on three plates, CD8 naive on two plates, and CD8 memory on one plate. Blood TCR repertoires of about 5 healthy adults were deeply sequenced to estimate repertoire size and the extent of clonotype sharing between individuals. Libraries were prepared and TCR repertoires were sequenced by different laboratories using diverse techniques, in order to increase sequencing depth and limit assay-specific biases. Leukapheresis yielded between about 0.8 and 8.9 billion PBMCs per donor.

CD8 naive samples consisted of CD45RO-negative cells that were positively selected for CCR7, yielding a CD45RA+CCR7+ population without TemRA cells. Donors were healthy HIV-negative adults with no recently reported acute infections or vaccinations. Every donor was a Caucasian adult living in Nashville, Tennessee, USA. Blood was obtained by leukapheresis, after which PBMCs were separated by Ficoll-Histopaque density gradient centrifugation and cryopreserved in liquid nitrogen vapor phase. Analytical flow cytometry was used to check the purity and quantity of every magnetically sorted T cell population. Genomic DNA was isolated from every sorted fraction and measured by UV absorbance on a Nanodrop 2000c. Summary of the overall study and its limitations: Based on pairwise subsampling, the degree of clonotype sharing among donors was expected to be affected by sequencing depth. Clonotypes shared by all four sorted-subset donors showed higher generation probabilities than non-shared clonotypes. Larger estimated clonotype richness was generally found for naive subsets than for memory subsets. The small number of donors limited the genetic and exposure-history diversity represented. Sampling was restricted to blood, and TCR repertoires in tissues likely differ from the TCR repertoires found in blood. Even with the large sequencing depth, rarefaction of the sorted-subset datasets indicated that sequencing was incomplete. Across a few donors, around 5.4% of naive CD4, approximately 3.5% of naive CD8, approximately 2.5% of memory CD4, and approximately 0.42% of memory CD8 clonotypes were shared.

Using the deep immunoSEQ assay, multiplex PCR amplified TCR CDR3 regions from genomic DNA. Extracted genomic DNA from each cell subset was distributed evenly across all wells of several immunoSEQ 96-well plates, and each plate was treated as a replicate. For sorted subsets, approximately 210 ng of genomic DNA, equivalent to about 30,000 T cell genomes, went into each replicate PCR. Purified libraries were measured with a Qubit 3.0 fluorometer, size-checked on a Bioanalyzer 2100, and measured again with the KAPA Library Quantification kit. A separate single-read 150-cycle Illumina NextSeq 550 flow cell was used to sequence each immunoSEQ 96-well plate. The authors' pipeline ran thus. Because the immunoSEQ output held only junctional sequences and lacked quality scores, the filtering could not match the filtering applied to full-length reads. Sequences were annotated with PyIR, a Python wrapper for IgBLAST v1.9, using IMGT germline references to assign V/J genes and CDR3. Reads were removed for weak V/J assignments (E-value above 1e-6), missing CDR3, stop codons, out-of-frame junctions, or ambiguous translated residues. V3J clonotypes were defined by identical inferred V gene, J gene, and CDR3 amino acid sequence. Percentage overlap between repertoires was computed as shared unique clonotypes divided by the size of the smaller repertoire. Repertoire richness was assessed with RTK rarefaction, the Chao1 estimator, and Recon v2.1 estimates of unobserved clonotypes. OLGA was used to compute generation probabilities for all TCRbeta clonotypes that the gDNA method yielded from a few donors. Held by TCRdb, this immuneACCESS table contains in-frame sequences only and omits some clones. Under half of the omission traces to an unresolved V gene where checked; the cause of the rest is unknown. V, J and clone size were drawn from that table, and D and trimming were deduced from the DNA. The sample includes almost 700,000 clones, with about 91% observed a single time. The ten largest clones add up to approximately 22% of the sample.

There are a few counts of this clone. Its antigen remains unidentified. No clone much larger than this one lies a single base away; base qualities are absent. The sample taken for sequencing was naive CD8+ T cells sorted from blood. The cell subset or site label corresponds to: CD45RA+CCR7+. The sequence came from a man aged 25 to 40 in good health.

The nucleotide sequence reads as follows: TGTGCCAGCAGCCCCGGGGGGGGCTATGGCTACACCTTC. This encodes CASSPGGGYGYTF. This receptor chain uses TRBV11-2 and TRBJ1-2; TRBD1 is possibly the D segment (5 matching bases). Deletion took 5 bases off V and 4 bases off J, with a span of 11 bases between the germline ends. Inclusive of the bounding cysteine and phenylalanine, the CDR3 is 13 residues long. The DNA shown is the 39-base CDR3, in frame from base 1. Reading the germline V gene gives CDR1 SGHAT and CDR2 FQNNGV.